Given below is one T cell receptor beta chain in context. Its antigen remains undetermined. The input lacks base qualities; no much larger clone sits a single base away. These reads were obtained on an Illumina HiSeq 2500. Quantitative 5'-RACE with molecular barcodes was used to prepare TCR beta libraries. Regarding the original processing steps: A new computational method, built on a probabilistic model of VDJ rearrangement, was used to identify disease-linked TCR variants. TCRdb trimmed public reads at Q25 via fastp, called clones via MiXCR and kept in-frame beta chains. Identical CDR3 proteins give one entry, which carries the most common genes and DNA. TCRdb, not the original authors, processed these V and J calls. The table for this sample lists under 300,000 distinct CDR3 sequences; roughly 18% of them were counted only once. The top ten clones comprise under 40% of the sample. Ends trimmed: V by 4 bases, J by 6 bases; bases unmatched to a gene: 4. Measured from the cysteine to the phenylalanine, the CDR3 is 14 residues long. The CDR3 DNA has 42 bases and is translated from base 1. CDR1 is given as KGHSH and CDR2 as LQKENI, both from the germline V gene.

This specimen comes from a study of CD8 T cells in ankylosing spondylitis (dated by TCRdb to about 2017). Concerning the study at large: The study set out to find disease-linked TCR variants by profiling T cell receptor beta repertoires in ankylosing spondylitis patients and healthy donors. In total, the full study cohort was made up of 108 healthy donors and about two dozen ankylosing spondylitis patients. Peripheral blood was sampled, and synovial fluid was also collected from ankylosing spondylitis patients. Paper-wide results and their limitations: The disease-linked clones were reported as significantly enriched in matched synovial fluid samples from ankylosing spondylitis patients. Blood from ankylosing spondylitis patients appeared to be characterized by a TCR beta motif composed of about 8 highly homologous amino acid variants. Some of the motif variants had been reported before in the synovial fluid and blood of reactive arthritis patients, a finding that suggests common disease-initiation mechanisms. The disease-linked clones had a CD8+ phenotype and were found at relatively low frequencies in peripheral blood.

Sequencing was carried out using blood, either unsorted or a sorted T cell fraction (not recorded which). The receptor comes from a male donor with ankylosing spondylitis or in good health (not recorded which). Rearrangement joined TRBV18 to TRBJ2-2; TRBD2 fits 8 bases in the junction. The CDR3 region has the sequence CASSLAGGAGELFF. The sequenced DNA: TGTGCCAGCTCACTTGCGGGAGGAGCCGGGGAGCTGTTTTTT.